This T cell receptor (beta chain) was sequenced during a study of CD8 T cells in Susac syndrome. Germline V gene data show CDR1 as MNHEY and CDR2 as SMNVEV (reference sequence). V dropped 3 bases and J dropped 6 bases, with 8 bases sitting between them. This CDR3 comprises 13 residues. When the RNA was reverse transcribed, random hexamers were used with an input of roughly 0.45 to 1 ug. In TCRdb, the immunoSEQ multiplex PCR reads were re-called with MiXCR into one record per CDR3 protein. The sample has 85,000 to 130,000 distinct CDR3 sequences; 94% are singletons. V and J are TRBV27 and TRBJ2-2; D unclear. This TCR derives from a human donor with Susac syndrome. Sequencing was done on a sample of CD8+ T cells from PBMCs. The CDR3 DNA reads TGTGCCAGCAGTTTGCAGGAGTCCGGGGAGCTGTTTTTT. This gives the protein CASSLQESGELFF.